This TCR beta chain was documented in a study of STAT5B mutations in CD4+ large granular lymphocyte leukemia. Study results and caveats: Without HLA matching, higher CD4+ than CD8+ T-LGLL clonality could reflect small sample size. Patient CD4-sorted repertoires looked more clonal than healthy CD4+ repertoires, even without putative leukemic clones. No patients shared main leukemic clonotypes, though about 24% appeared at low frequency elsewhere.

CDR3 length: 16 residues. Germline V CDR1 and CDR2: SGHTA, FQGNSA. Trimming took 5 bases from V and 5 from J; bases not matched to a gene: 10. Notes on this clone: The antigen is not known.

Assay: immunoSEQ multiplex PCR; the TCRdb copy retains only in-frame clones and omits some. The sample carries approximately 30,000 clones, 85% to 90% recorded once. This sequence was found in a human donor in good health. The chain combines TRBV7-2 with TRBJ2-3; 10 bases fit TRBD2. Sequencing was carried out using CD4+ T cells from blood buffy coats. CDR3 region: CASSDSGTSVKDTQYF. CDR3 coding DNA: TGTGCCAGCAGCGACTCCGGGACTAGCGTCAAAGATACGCAGTATTTT.